This TCR beta chain derives from a study of T-cell reconstitution after alpha-beta-depleted transplantation in children. The CDR3 has 19 residues. Trimming left V 5 bases short and J 3 bases short, with 23 bases between. The germline gives CDR1 SGHAT, CDR2 FQDESV (reference sequence). This clonotype was counted at least ten times. The TCRbeta library was prepared with unique molecular identifiers. TCRdb re-analysed the PCR reads in MiXCR, keeping a single row per CDR3 protein. Of a few hundred thousand distinct CDR3 sequences listed, 10% were seen once; the top ten hold 2% to 3%. Sequencing was performed on PBMCs from the stem cell graft donor, taken from the stem cell graft. The chain is built from TRBV11-1 and TRBJ1-6; D may be TRBD1 (5 bases). The sequence was obtained from a human donor who donated a stem cell graft to a child with acute lymphoblastic leukemia. The CDR3 coding sequence is TGTGCCAGCAGCCCCTTCGGACCACAGGCTGGGAACTATAATTCACCCCTCCACTTT. Translation gives CASSPFGPQAGNYNSPLHF.